This TCR beta chain appears in the sequencing data of a study of T cells in Graves' hyperthyroidism and ophthalmopathy. Hyperthyroidism patients were newly diagnosed, had disease duration under 2 months, and were aged 18 to 65 years. Blood sampling occurred at first hyperthyroidism diagnosis, ahead of any ophthalmopathy symptoms. CDR3 length equals 13 residues. Trimming took off 8 bases at V and 2 bases at J, with 10 bases between the two ends. From germline, CDR1 is SGHVS and CDR2 FNYEAQ. Amplification yielded TCR beta CDR3 regions, with RNA transcripts as the source. The TCR CDR3 was amplified in a first-round RT-PCR using the HTBI primer set. MiXCR was run by TCRdb on the multiplex PCR reads, yielding one entry per CDR3 protein. The sample contains some 24,000 distinct CDR3 sequences, approximately 49% of which appear only once.

The source material was blood. The rearrangement links TRBV7-6 to TRBJ1-5; TRBD1 is a possible D gene (5 bases). The TCR was taken from a woman between 40 and 50 years old with Graves' hyperthyroidism that later progressed to Graves' ophthalmopathy. The CDR3 DNA reads as TGTGCCAGCCAGGGTGATGGCAATCAGCCCCAGCATTTT. Protein sequence: CASQGDGNQPQHF.